This TCR beta chain is from a study of T cells in Graves' hyperthyroidism and ophthalmopathy. Study-level information: Pretreatment peripheral blood was obtained at initial diagnosis.

Patients having uncontrolled infection, another autoimmune disease, pregnancy or lactation were not included. Study observations and caveats: Stable hyperthyroidism and ophthalmopathy were separated using 13 V-J signatures.

The investigators amplified TCR beta CDR3 regions from RNA transcripts. First-round RT-PCR of the TCR CDR3 relied on the HTBI primer set. MiXCR, applied by TCRdb to the multiplex PCR reads, yields one record per CDR3 protein. The repertoire holds hundreds of thousands of distinct CDR3 sequences, with about 14% as singletons. This clonotype was seen repeatedly, ten times or more. What it binds is unknown. Germline assignment: CDR1 LNHNV and CDR2 YYDKDF (reference sequence). The J segment lost 4 bases and the V segment lost 2 bases, leaving 5 bases of the junction unmatched. This CDR3 has 16 residues. Source material: blood. This chain connects TRBV15 to TRBJ2-2; 9 bases agree with TRBD2. The TCR was taken from a woman aged 45-59 years with Graves' ophthalmopathy. The CDR3: CATSRISGSGTGELFF. CDR3 nucleotide sequence: TGTGCCACCAGCAGAATTAGCGGGAGCGGCACCGGGGAGCTGTTTTTT.